What follows are 14 T cell receptor beta chains derived from one specimen sequenced in a study of CD8 T cells in Susac syndrome. RNA totalling about 0.45 to 1 ug underwent reverse transcription with random hexamers. TCRdb fed the immunoSEQ multiplex PCR reads into MiXCR, producing one record per CDR3 protein. The sample holds about 80,000 distinct CDR3 sequences, 94% seen once. The sequencing sample was made of CD8+ T cells from PBMCs. The receptors were gathered from a human donor with Susac syndrome.

The chain uses TRBV6-2 or TRBV6-3 and TRBJ1-1; D not resolved. The CDR3 consists of 12 residues. Germline values: CDR1 MNHEY, CDR2 SVGEGT. V lost 2 bases to trimming and J lost 6 bases, with 7 bases between them. CDR3 amino acids: CASSYPDPEAFF. The CDR3 region has the DNA TGTGCCAGCAGTTACCCCGATCCTGAAGCTTTCTTT.

This clonotype was seen once. The chain combines TRBV19 with TRBJ2-1; a weak D match, TRBD1 (7 bases). CDR1 is LNHDA, CDR2 SQIVND, per germline (reference sequence). Trimming removed 3 bases from V and 7 bases from J, with 16 bases in between. This CDR3 has 15 amino acids. The DNA of the CDR3 is TGTGCCAGTAGTATCAGGGGGGCTGTAGTTAATGAGCAGTTCTTC. It specifies CASSIRGAVVNEQFF.

This rearrangement joins TRBV24-1 to TRBJ2-3; D possibly matches TRBD1 or TRBD2 (5 bases each). The germline V gene encodes CDR1 KGHDR and CDR2 SFDVKD. V lost 10 bases to trimming and J lost 0 bases, with 10 bases between them. CDR3 length: 13 amino acids. CDR3 protein: CATQEGSTDTQYF. DNA of the CDR3: TGTGCCACTCAAGAGGGGAGCACAGATACGCAGTATTTT.

The CDR3 region has the DNA TGTGCCAGCAGCCAATGGGGTACCTACAATGAGCAGTTCTTC. This encodes CASSQWGTYNEQFF. This chain links TRBV9 with TRBJ2-1; D remains unclear. Germline CDR1 SGDLS, CDR2 YYNGEE. The V gene lost 4 bases and the J gene lost 2 bases, with 10 bases spanning the gap. The CDR3 runs to 14 residues.

V and J are TRBV28 and TRBJ1-5; 8 positions match TRBD1. The J segment lost 5 bases and the V segment lost 6 bases, leaving 6 bases of the junction unmatched. Germline CDR1 is MDHEN and CDR2 is SYDVKM. The CDR3 runs to 14 residues. The CDR3 bases are TGTGCCAGCAGGACAGGGGATTTTTATCAGCCCCAGCATTTT. Translating it yields CASRTGDFYQPQHF. The variable domain in full, completed from reference TRBV28 and TRBJ1-5, reads DVKVTQSSRYLVKRTGEKVFLECVQDMDHENMFWYRQDPGLGLRLIYFSYDVKMKEKGDIPEGYSVSREKKERFSLILESASTNQTSMYLCASRTGDFYQPQHFGDGTRLSIL.

The V call is TRBV7-8, the J call TRBJ2-7; D not certain. With 2 bases removed from V and 3 bases from J, the gap between germline ends came to 11 bases. Germline values: CDR1 SGHVS, CDR2 FQNEAQ. CDR3 length: 14 amino acids. The CDR3 loop reads CASSLQRLVYEQYF. CDR3 in DNA: TGTGCCAGCAGCTTACAACGTCTTGTCTACGAGCAGTACTTC.

This chain uses TRBV19 with TRBJ1-3, with 8 nucleotides matching TRBD1. The CDR3 loop spans 13 amino acids. In germline, CDR1 is LNHDA, CDR2 SQIVND (reference sequence). The CDR3 region is CGTGQSSGNTIYF. Written as DNA, the CDR3 is TGTGGGACAGGGCAGAGCTCTGGAAACACCATATATTTT.

This clonotype appeared a single time. The J gene is TRBJ2-7, the V gene TRBV29-1; D gene ambiguous. Trimming cost V 5 bases and J 0 bases, with 11 bases left between them. Per germline, CDR1 SQVTM and CDR2 ANQGSEA. The CDR3 spans 13 residues. The CDR3 region is CSVFLDSSYEQYF. The DNA of the CDR3 is TGCAGCGTTTTCCTCGATAGCTCCTACGAGCAGTACTTC.

This clonotype came up a few times. This chain links TRBV6-2 or TRBV6-3 with TRBJ1-5; no firm D call. Trimming cost V 5 bases and J 0 bases, with 8 bases left between them. Germline V gene lookup returns CDR1 MNHEY and CDR2 SVGEGT. The CDR3 is 14 amino acids. CDR3 DNA sequence: TGTGCCAGCAGTCCCACTGATAGCAATCAGCCCCAGCATTTT. This encodes CASSPTDSNQPQHF.

The rearrangement uses TRBV6-2 or TRBV6-3 and TRBJ2-5, with 11 bases that match TRBD2. CDR3 length equals 16 residues. Trimming took 7 bases from V and 4 from J; bases not matched to a gene: 11. Germline values: CDR1 MNHEY, CDR2 SVGEGT. The DNA for the CDR3 is TGTGCCAGCACCTACCCCGAGACTAGCGGGGTAGAGACCCAGTACTTC. It specifies CASTYPETSGVETQYF.

This clonotype was recorded once. The chain uses TRBV27 and TRBJ1-1, with 10 bases identical to TRBD1. Unmatched junction bases numbered 5, after V lost 3 bases and J lost 4 bases. The germline V gene has CDR1 MNHEY and CDR2 SMNVEV (reference sequence). This CDR3 has 15 residues. In nucleotides, the CDR3 is TGTGCCAGCAGTTTCGGGACAGGGGCGATCACTGAAGCTTTCTTT. Translated: CASSFGTGAITEAFF.

V gene TRBV4-2 combines with J gene TRBJ1-6, with D unresolved. Trimming stripped 1 base from V and 10 bases from J, with 8 bases between. CDR3 size: 13 residues. From germline, CDR1 is LGHNA and CDR2 YNFKEQ. The DNA for the CDR3 is TGTGCCAGCAGCCAAGGGGTAGCCTCACCCCTCCACTTT. Translating it yields CASSQGVASPLHF.

The chain joins TRBV19 to TRBJ2-5; TRBD1 agrees at 8 bases. The trim removed 3 bases at V and 5 bases at J, leaving 8 bases unmatched. In germline, CDR1 is LNHDA, CDR2 SQIVND (reference sequence). This CDR3 has 15 residues. The DNA for the CDR3 is TGTGCCAGTAGTATTGGACAGGGAGAATGGGAGACCCAGTACTTC. Translation gives CASSIGQGEWETQYF.

This rearrangement joins TRBV7-9 to TRBJ2-3; TRBD2 matches 7 bases. J was trimmed by 2 bases and V by 5 bases; bases with no gene match: 10. The length of the CDR3 is 16 residues. From germline, CDR1 is SEHNR and CDR2 FQNEAQ (reference sequence). In DNA, the CDR3 is TGTGCCAGCAGCCTCCCGGGTAGCGGGCCCACAGATACGCAGTATTTT. Translated: CASSLPGSGPTDTQYF. Full variable domain (outside the CDR3, taken from reference TRBV7-9 and TRBJ2-3): DTGVSQNPRHKITKRGQNVTFRCDPISEHNRLYWYRQTLGQGPEFLTYFQNEAQLEKSRLLSDRFSAERPKGSFSTLEIQRTEQGDSAMYLCASSLPGSGPTDTQYFGPGTRLTVL.